One and the same sample provided the 26 T cell receptor beta chains below, sequenced in a study of CD8 T cells in Susac syndrome. When the RNA was reverse transcribed, random hexamers were used with an input of roughly 0.5 to 1 ug. TCRdb independently ran MiXCR on the immunoSEQ multiplex PCR reads; one entry per CDR3 protein. The repertoire holds around 140,000 distinct CDR3 sequences, over 75% seen once, with more than 0.5% in the top ten. The specimen was CD8+ T cells from PBMCs. These receptors were collected from a human donor with multiple sclerosis.

V is TRBV18 and J is TRBJ2-1, with D uncertain. V shed 6 bases and J shed 8 bases, with 20 bases lying between them. This CDR3 is 15 amino acids long. Germline V lookup: CDR1 KGHSH, CDR2 LQKENI. CDR3 bases: TGTGCCAGCTCCCTTCGTCCTCACTCTAGGGATGAGCAGTTCTTC. This translates into CASSLRPHSRDEQFF.

The gene calls are TRBV7-9 and TRBJ2-5; D not resolved. The germline V gene has CDR1 SEHNR and CDR2 FQNEAQ (reference sequence). The ends were cut back, 3 bases at V and 5 bases at J, with 22 bases in the middle. The CDR3 runs to 17 residues. CDR3 DNA sequence: TGTGCCAGCAGCTTCTTCGGATGGGTCCCCGGTGGGGAGACCCAGTACTTC. Amino acid sequence: CASSFFGWVPGGETQYF.

The V and J genes are TRBV4-2 and TRBJ1-6; D call uncertain. CDR3 length: 13 amino acids. With 0 bases removed from V and 9 bases from J, the gap between germline ends came to 6 bases. In germline, CDR1 is LGHNA, CDR2 YNFKEQ. Here the CDR3 DNA reads TGTGCCAGCAGCCAAGATAAGTCTTCACCCCTCCACTTT. Translation: CASSQDKSSPLHF.

CDR3 loop: CASSLVGRREGISKNTEAFF. The DNA of the CDR3 is TGTGCCAGCAGCTTAGTAGGCAGGAGGGAAGGGATCTCCAAGAACACTGAAGCTTTCTTT. The rearrangement uses TRBV7-8 and TRBJ1-1; D not resolved. V shed 1 base and J shed 1 base, with 25 bases lying between them. The CDR3 covers 20 residues. Germline loops: CDR1 SGHVS, CDR2 FQNEAQ.

This sequence joins TRBV5-1 and TRBJ2-7; weak D call: TRBD1 (5 bases). The CDR3 spans 13 residues. The V gene lost 4 bases and the J gene lost 3 bases, with 11 bases spanning the gap. Looked up from germline, CDR1 is SGHRS and CDR2 is YFSETQ. CDR3 sequence: CASSPTGHYEQYF. The CDR3 nucleotides read TGCGCCAGCAGCCCCACAGGACACTACGAGCAGTACTTC.

The chain has TRBV27 and TRBJ2-1; 13 bases are shared with TRBD2. The V gene end was trimmed by 6 bases and the J gene end by 10 bases; junction bases not matched to a gene: 9. Germline lookup yields CDR1 MNHEY and CDR2 SMNVEV (reference sequence). CDR3 length equals 15 residues. The CDR3, as DNA: TGTGCCAGCAGCAGCCGGACTAGCGGGAGTAAGGAGCAGTTCTTC. Its protein is CASSSRTSGSKEQFF.

The chain links TRBV7-8 to TRBJ2-7; D uncertain. The CDR3 contains 14 residues. V gave up 0 bases and J gave up 1 base, with 7 bases separating them. Germline values: CDR1 SGHVS, CDR2 FQNEAQ. The CDR3 DNA sequence: TGTGCCAGCAGCTTAGCCGGGCCGTCCTACGAGCAGTACGTC. Protein: CASSLAGPSYEQYV.

The chain employs TRBV20-1 and TRBJ2-1; TRBD2 matches at 9 bases. CDR1 is DFQATT, CDR2 SNEGSKA, per germline (reference sequence). The CDR3 is made up of 17 amino acids. Unmatched junction bases numbered 15, after V lost 5 bases and J lost 4 bases. This CDR3 is CSAFPGPPSGKYNEQFF. CDR3 DNA sequence: TGCAGTGCTTTCCCGGGACCCCCTAGCGGGAAGTACAATGAGCAGTTCTTC.

The chain links TRBV19 to TRBJ2-5; 12 bases line up with TRBD2. The CDR3 sequence is 16 residues long. V dropped 1 base and J dropped 4; count of bases not matched to a gene: 4. CDR1 and CDR2 (germline): LNHDA, SQIVND (reference sequence). The CDR3 nucleotides read TGTGCCAGTAGTATAGCACTAGCGGGAGGCTCAGAGACCCAGTACTTC. Translation gives CASSIALAGGSETQYF.

The chain links TRBV11-3 to TRBJ2-2, with 12 bases matching TRBD2. Trimming cost V 3 bases and J 6 bases; bases outside gene matches: 5. The CDR3 covers 16 residues. Germline V gene data show CDR1 as SGHNT and CDR2 as YENEEA. Written as DNA, the CDR3 is TGTGCCAGCAGCTTCCCTAGCGGGAGGGGGTCCGGGGAGCTGTTTTTT. Protein sequence: CASSFPSGRGSGELFF.

Note on this clonotype: Relative to the germline gene, one junction end is altered; a read error may explain this. The rearrangement links TRBV5-1 to TRBJ1-1; D might be TRBD1 (5 bases). This CDR3 has 14 residues. Germline lookup yields CDR1 SGHRS and CDR2 YFSETQ. The CDR3 spells CASSLAGLGTEAFF. CDR3 in DNA: TGTGCCAGCAGTTTAGCGGGGCTCGGCACTGAAGCTTTCTTT. The full variable domain, completed using reference TRBV5-1 and TRBJ1-1, is KAGVTQTPRYLIKTRGQQVTLSCSPISGHRSVSWYQQTPGQGLQFLFEYFSETQRNKGNFPGRFSGRQFSNSRSEMNVSTLELGDSALYLCASSLAGLGTEAFFGQGTRLTVV.

V usage is TRBV4-1 and J usage is TRBJ2-3; 10 positions match TRBD2. The ends lost 3 bases at V and 5 bases at J; junction bases unmatched: 14. CDR1 MGHRA and CDR2 YSYEKL come from the germline V gene. The CDR3 has 18 amino acids. CDR3 sequence (DNA): TGCGCCAGCAGCCACACGGGCCAGCTAGCGGGGGATGAAGATACGCAGTATTTT. It codes for CASSHTGQLAGDEDTQYF.

CDR3 in amino acids: CASSDSDEAFF. In DNA, the CDR3 is TGTGCCAGCAGTGACTCGGATGAAGCTTTCTTT. This chain links TRBV2 with TRBJ1-1; no clear D. Germline assignment: CDR1 SNHLY and CDR2 FYNNEI. The CDR3 runs 11 residues. V lost 3 bases to trimming and J lost 7 bases, with 6 bases between them.

V and J are TRBV12-3 or TRBV12-4 and TRBJ1-2; TRBD1 agrees at 9 bases. The length of the CDR3 is 16 residues. Unmatched junction bases numbered 13, after V lost 3 bases and J lost 8 bases. CDR3 DNA sequence: TGTGCCAGCAGTTTTACGACCGGGACAGGGAGTGAAGGCTACACCTTC. Translated: CASSFTTGTGSEGYTF.

The genes are TRBV3-1 and TRBJ1-6, with a weak D call TRBD1 (5 bases). Trimming removed 0 bases from V and 10 bases from J, with 10 bases in between. Germline assignment: CDR1 LGHDT and CDR2 YNNKEL (reference sequence). The CDR3 consists of 14 residues. The CDR3 region is CASSQEGARSPLHF. In DNA form, the CDR3 reads TGTGCCAGCAGCCAAGAAGGGGCACGGTCACCCCTCCACTTT.

This clonotype was picked up one time. The rearrangement uses TRBV4-1 and TRBJ2-1; 8 bases line up with TRBD1. Germline assignment: CDR1 MGHRA and CDR2 YSYEKL. The V gene end was trimmed by 3 bases and the J gene end by 5 bases; junction bases not matched to a gene: 3. CDR3 length equals 14 residues. In nucleotides, the CDR3 is TGCGCCAGCAGCCACCCGACAGGGGACAATGAGCAGTTCTTC. It specifies CASSHPTGDNEQFF.

This chain uses TRBV20-1 with TRBJ2-1; D is possibly TRBD2 (6 bases). CDR3 length: 17 residues. Germline V lookup: CDR1 DFQATT, CDR2 SNEGSKA (reference sequence). Trimming took off 5 bases at V and 5 bases at J, with 25 bases between the two ends. DNA of the CDR3: TGCAGTGCTGCCAGTCCGATGCGGGAAACAAGCAACAATGAGCAGTTCTTC. Its translation is CSAASPMRETSNNEQFF.

Only a few counts were recorded for this clonotype. V gene TRBV20-1 combines with J gene TRBJ2-3, with 11 nucleotides matching TRBD1. This CDR3 region has 17 residues. V lost 0 bases and J lost 4; bases outside the gene matches: 9. Germline loops: CDR1 DFQATT, CDR2 SNEGSKA (reference sequence). CDR3 sequence (DNA): TGCAGTGCTAGAGACCGACTGGGGGGACAGGGGGCAGATACGCAGTATTTT. Its translation: CSARDRLGGQGADTQYF.

The V call is TRBV19, the J call TRBJ1-2; no clear D gene. The V gene lost 3 bases and the J gene lost 4 bases, with 15 bases spanning the gap. CDR3 length: 15 amino acids. The germline V gene has CDR1 LNHDA and CDR2 SQIVND (reference sequence). CDR3 bases: TGTGCCAGTAGTATGGGAGTGGCGGACCTCTATGGCTACACCTTC. It specifies CASSMGVADLYGYTF.

This clonotype came up a few times. This sequence joins TRBV7-8 and TRBJ2-1; D gene unclear. Germline CDR1 and CDR2: SGHVS and FQNEAQ. V was trimmed by 0 bases and J by 3 bases, leaving 0 bases between them. The CDR3 is 12 amino acids. The CDR3 here is CASSLAYNEQFF. The CDR3 bases are TGTGCCAGCAGCTTAGCCTACAATGAGCAGTTCTTC.

The chain is built from TRBV6-2 or TRBV6-3 and TRBJ2-5; D could derive from TRBD1 or TRBD2 (5 bases each). The CDR3 consists of 14 residues. CDR1 MNHEY and CDR2 SVGEGT come from the germline V gene. Trimming cost V 3 bases and J 4 bases, with 12 bases left between them. The CDR3 DNA is TGTGCCAGCAGTTATGTTGGGACCCTAGAGACCCAGTACTTC. It codes for CASSYVGTLETQYF.

The chain recombines TRBV30 with TRBJ1-1; TRBD1 matches at 10 bases. This CDR3 has 15 amino acids. Per germline, CDR1 GTSNPN and CDR2 SVGIG (reference sequence). Unmatched junction bases numbered 2, after V lost 0 bases and J lost 1 base. The CDR3 loop reads CAWSVGDRGNTEAFF. CDR3 sequence (DNA): TGTGCCTGGAGTGTGGGGGACAGGGGGAACACTGAAGCTTTCTTT.

This chain joins TRBV28 and TRBJ2-1; D gene ambiguous. With 6 bases removed from V and 8 bases from J, the gap between germline ends came to 14 bases. CDR3 length: 13 amino acids. Germline CDR1 reads MDHEN; CDR2 reads SYDVKM. CDR3 sequence: CASSYDPLDEQFF. The CDR3 DNA follows: TGTGCCAGCAGCTACGACCCGTTGGATGAGCAGTTCTTC.

The CDR3 DNA sequence: TGTGCCATCGGCCCGGACAACGAAGAGACCCAGTACTTC. It specifies CAIGPDNEETQYF. The chain joins TRBV10-3 to TRBJ2-5; a weak D match, TRBD1 (5 bases). In germline, CDR1 is ENHRY, CDR2 SYGVKD. The CDR3 totals 13 residues. The ends were cut back, 8 bases at V and 3 bases at J, with 13 bases in the middle.

The genes are TRBV19 and TRBJ1-1; D gene ambiguous. CDR3 length: 14 residues. Trimming took off 6 bases at V and 1 base at J, with 12 bases between the two ends. CDR1 LNHDA and CDR2 SQIVND come from the germline V gene (reference sequence). The DNA for the CDR3 is TGTGCCAGTAGATTCCGACTGGAGAACACTGAAGCTTTCTTT. Translating gives CASRFRLENTEAFF.

The V call is TRBV14, the J call TRBJ1-1, with a weak D call TRBD1 (6 bases). Per the germline V gene, CDR1 is SGHDN and CDR2 is FVKESK. This CDR3 region has 16 residues. Trimming left V 1 base short and J 3 bases short, with 15 bases between. The DNA for the CDR3 is TGTGCCAGCAGCCAAGTGCGTCGGGGGGCGTACACTGAAGCTTTCTTT. Translating gives CASSQVRRGAYTEAFF.